This T cell receptor beta chain was sequenced in a study of T cells after yellow fever vaccination. This clonotype has ten or more counts. Its matching antigen is unknown. 5'RACE template switching produced TCR cDNA carrying a universal primer site and UMIs. TCRdb reanalysed the 5' RACE reads using MiXCR and keeps one entry per CDR3 protein. The data contain approximately 120,000 distinct CDR3 sequences, 6% to 8% of them seen just once; the ten biggest clones take up roughly 2.5%. CDR3 length equals 16 residues. With V trimmed by 4 bases and J by 7 bases, 10 bases remained unmatched. General observations from the study: Primary-vaccination clones mostly resurfaced post-booster (around 95% CD4, more than 85% CD8).

The sample here was CD4+ T cells sorted from PBMCs, taken about 10 days after the first yellow fever vaccination. The chain links TRBV12-3 or TRBV12-4 to TRBJ2-1, with 10 bases aligning to TRBD1. This clonotype was sampled from a man between 18 and 35 years old who received the YFV17D yellow fever vaccine. CDR3 in amino acids: CASSSTGTGDGNEQFF. DNA for the CDR3: TGTGCCAGCAGTTCAACCGGGACAGGGGATGGGAATGAGCAGTTCTTC.